Presented here are 30 T cell receptor beta chains from one specimen sequenced in a study of blood T cell repertoires in COVID-19. Sequenced by immunoSEQ multiplex PCR; TCRdb stores in-frame clones only, minus some. Among 340,000 or so clones, around four fifths were seen once, and the ten largest hold approximately 3%. The sample was peripheral blood. The receptor source for this set is a man under 40 with active or convalescent COVID-19.

This chain connects TRBV6-6 to TRBJ1-5; 10 bases map to TRBD1. This CDR3 region has 16 residues. Per the germline V gene, CDR1 is MNHNY and CDR2 is SVGAGI (reference sequence). The junction had 5 bases not matched to a gene; V was cut back by 4 bases and J by 2 bases. The CDR3 is CASSFRQGAGNQPQHF. As DNA, the CDR3 is TGTGCCAGCAGTTTTCGACAGGGGGCTGGCAATCAGCCCCAGCATTTT.

This chain uses TRBV6-2 or TRBV6-3 with TRBJ1-2; D might be TRBD1 (5 bases). The CDR3 consists of 13 residues. V lost 6 bases, J lost 7 bases, and 15 bases lay in between. Germline CDR1 and CDR2: MNHEY and SVGEGT. The CDR3 sequence is CASSAGIAVGYTF. CDR3 nucleotide sequence: TGTGCCAGCAGCGCAGGGATTGCGGTTGGCTACACCTTC.

The chain employs TRBV4-2 and TRBJ2-7; D possibly corresponds to TRBD2 (6 bases). The CDR3 runs 14 residues. The germline gives CDR1 LGHNA, CDR2 YNFKEQ. The CDR3 region is CAERPSEGTDEQYF. The CDR3 DNA follows: TGTGCAGAGAGACCCTCGGAGGGCACGGACGAGCAGTACTTC.

This rearrangement joins TRBV7-3 to TRBJ1-2; maybe TRBD1 (6 bases). Trimming shortened V by 2 bases and J by 0 bases, and 10 bases separated the two germline ends. CDR3 length equals 15 residues. CDR1 SGHTA and CDR2 FQGTGA come from the germline V gene. Here the CDR3 DNA reads TGTGCCAGCAGCTTAGAGGGGGGGCCTAACTATGGCTACACCTTC. It codes for CASSLEGGPNYGYTF.

The genes are TRBV28 and TRBJ2-3; 7 nucleotides line up with TRBD2. The V gene end was trimmed by 5 bases and the J gene end by 5 bases; junction bases not matched to a gene: 13. The CDR3 length is 16 residues. Germline V gene data show CDR1 as MDHEN and CDR2 as SYDVKM. The CDR3 sequence: CASSPSSGLRRDTQYF. The CDR3 bases are TGTGCCAGCAGTCCCTCTAGCGGCCTAAGAAGAGATACGCAGTATTTT.

The table lists this clone with a count of one. The rearrangement joins TRBV24-1 to TRBJ2-5; 12 nucleotides match TRBD2. With V trimmed by 0 bases and J by 2 bases, 9 bases remained unmatched. CDR1 is KGHDR and CDR2 is SFDVKD in the germline V gene. This CDR3 region has 19 residues. Written as DNA, the CDR3 is TGTGCCACCAGTGATTTGGGCCCCGACACTAGCGGGGGGCAAGAGACCCAGTACTTC. It yields the protein CATSDLGPDTSGGQETQYF.

The rearrangement joins TRBV28 to TRBJ2-7, with TRBD1 matching 9 bases. Germline V gene lookup returns CDR1 MDHEN and CDR2 SYDVKM. The CDR3 extends over 16 amino acids. Trimming cost V 8 bases and J 2 bases; bases outside gene matches: 13. CDR3 in DNA: TGTGCCAGCCAGGCCTTGGACAGGGGATTTCCCTACGAGCAGTACTTC. Translating it yields CASQALDRGFPYEQYF.

This chain links TRBV30 with TRBJ1-2, with 7 bases identical to TRBD1. Germline V gene sequence: CDR1 GTSNPN, CDR2 SVGIG (reference sequence). This CDR3 spans 14 amino acids. Unmatched junction bases numbered 7, after V lost 3 bases and J lost 3 bases. The DNA for the CDR3 is TGTGCCTGGAGATTGACAGGGCGATACTATGGCTACACCTTC. Translation: CAWRLTGRYYGYTF.

The V gene is TRBV10-3, the J gene TRBJ2-1, with TRBD2 identical over 7 bases. CDR1 is ENHRY and CDR2 is SYGVKD in the germline V gene. This CDR3 is built from 18 residues. Losses at the gene ends were 7 bases for V and 2 bases for J; bases not matched to a gene: 17. This CDR3 is CAITASSGAAQAYNEQFF. CDR3 sequence (DNA): TGTGCCATCACCGCCAGCAGCGGGGCTGCTCAAGCCTACAATGAGCAGTTCTTC.

On this clone itself: Germline and junction disagree at one end, which may indicate a read error. The V gene is TRBV7-6, the J gene TRBJ2-1; 12 bases line up with TRBD2. The germline V gene has CDR1 SGHVS and CDR2 FNYEAQ. CDR3 size: 17 residues. The DNA for the CDR3 is TGTGCCAGCAGCGTAGCTAGCGGGAGGGCCGGTTTCAATGAGCAGTTCTTC. Its protein product is CASSVASGRAGFNEQFF.

The chain has TRBV14 and TRBJ2-7, with no clear D. V lost 1 base and J lost 3, with 4 bases in between. CDR1 SGHDN and CDR2 FVKESK come from the germline V gene. This CDR3 is 12 amino acids long. DNA of the CDR3: TGTGCCAGCAGCCAAGCCCACTACGAGCAGTACTTC. This translates into CASSQAHYEQYF.

The chain uses TRBV30 and TRBJ1-1, with 10 bases matching TRBD1. J gave up 4 bases and V 8 bases, and 10 bases lay outside the gene matches. CDR1 is GTSNPN, CDR2 SVGIG, per germline (reference sequence). The CDR3 extends over 14 amino acids. The CDR3 loop reads CAGRTGGVGTEAFF. DNA of the CDR3: TGTGCCGGAAGGACAGGGGGGGTAGGCACTGAAGCTTTCTTT.

This chain's CDR3 is CASSVGQGDTGELFF. The CDR3 DNA is TGTGCCAGCAGCGTAGGACAGGGTGACACCGGGGAGCTGTTTTTT. This rearrangement joins TRBV9 to TRBJ2-2; 7 bases match TRBD1. The CDR3 is 15 amino acids. V dropped 0 bases and J dropped 3; count of bases not matched to a gene: 2. Germline V gene sequence: CDR1 SGDLS, CDR2 YYNGEE. The variable domain in full, with the rest retrieved from reference TRBV9 and TRBJ2-2, is DSGVTQTPKHLITATGQRVTLRCSPRSGDLSVYWYQQSLDQGLQFLIQYYNGEERAKGNILERFSAQQFPDLHSELNLSSLELGDSALYFCASSVGQGDTGELFFGEGSRLTVL.

The rearrangement joins TRBV4-1 to TRBJ1-4, with 10 bases fitting TRBD1. CDR3 size: 16 residues. The germline V gene has CDR1 MGHRA and CDR2 YSYEKL. Germline trimming cut 2 bases from V and 8 bases from J; bases unmatched to any gene: 8. CDR3 in amino acids: CASSQRGTGAAEKLFF. The DNA for the CDR3 is TGCGCCAGCAGCCAAAGGGGGACAGGGGCCGCGGAAAAACTGTTTTTT.

V and J are TRBV7-9 and TRBJ2-1; TRBD2 matches at 11 bases. The CDR3 consists of 14 residues. The germline gives CDR1 SEHNR, CDR2 FQNEAQ (reference sequence). V dropped 10 bases and J dropped 6; count of bases not matched to a gene: 8. In nucleotides, the CDR3 is TGTGCCACCTCTCTAGCGGGGGGCCGCAATGAGCAGTTCTTC. Amino acids: CATSLAGGRNEQFF.

The chain carries TRBV11-3 and TRBJ2-2; 10 bases align to TRBD2. J lost 5 bases, V lost 0 bases, and 12 bases had no gene match. Germline assignment: CDR1 SGHNT and CDR2 YENEEA. The length of the CDR3 is 19 residues. The CDR3 here is CASSLEGDSGGPLTGELFF. The CDR3 DNA reads TGTGCCAGCAGCTTAGAAGGGGATAGCGGGGGGCCACTAACCGGGGAGCTGTTTTTT.

This chain joins TRBV7-3 and TRBJ2-2; 9 bases map to TRBD1. Germline V CDR1 and CDR2: SGHTA, FQGTGA. CDR3 length: 16 residues. Unmatched junction bases numbered 7, after V lost 5 bases and J lost 3 bases. This CDR3 reads CASSPDGTGYTGELFF. The CDR3 region has the DNA TGTGCCAGCAGCCCCGACGGGACAGGGTACACCGGGGAGCTGTTTTTT.

This chain joins TRBV5-1 and TRBJ2-7; TRBD2 matches at 8 bases. V lost 4 bases and J lost 0; bases outside the gene matches: 12. This CDR3 comprises 17 residues. CDR1 and CDR2 from the germline V gene are SGHRS and YFSETQ. CDR3 region: CASSPSGGILSSYEQYF. CDR3 bases: TGCGCCAGCAGCCCCTCGGGGGGGATACTAAGCTCCTACGAGCAGTACTTC.

The CDR3: CASSTDTGRRGSPLHF. The CDR3 region has the DNA TGTGCCAGCAGTACCGATACAGGGAGACGAGGATCACCCCTCCACTTT. This chain links TRBV28 with TRBJ1-6; weak D call: TRBD1 (6 bases). V was clipped by 5 bases and J by 10 bases, with 21 bases between them. This CDR3 spans 16 amino acids. Looked up from germline, CDR1 is MDHEN and CDR2 is SYDVKM.

This clone was seen ten or more times. The chain links TRBV30 to TRBJ1-2; TRBD1 matches 8 bases. This CDR3 is 14 amino acids long. Germline V CDR1 and CDR2: GTSNPN, SVGIG (reference sequence). The trim removed 5 bases at V and 5 bases at J, leaving 10 bases unmatched. Written as DNA, the CDR3 is TGTGCCTGGGGGACTCAGGGGGCGGCGTATGGCTACACCTTC. This codes for CAWGTQGAAYGYTF.

This clone was detected only once. The chain links TRBV7-3 to TRBJ2-2, with D possibly matching TRBD1 (6 bases). From germline, CDR1 is SGHTA and CDR2 FQGTGA. V was cut by 10 bases and J by 4 bases, with 16 bases left in between. The CDR3 loop spans 14 amino acids. The CDR3 loop reads CAKHRATLTGELFF. The CDR3 DNA reads as TGTGCCAAACACAGGGCGACGCTCACCGGGGAGCTGTTTTTT. Combining the CDR3 with reference TRBV7-3 and TRBJ2-2 gives the whole variable domain GAGVSQTPSNKVTEKGKYVELRCDPISGHTALYWYRQSLGQGPEFLIYFQGTGAADDSGLPNDRFFAVRPEGSVSTLKIQRTERGDSAVYLCAKHRATLTGELFFGEGSRLTVL.

The chain has TRBV7-2 and TRBJ1-2; 7 bases fit TRBD1. This CDR3 has 17 residues. V shed 0 bases and J 6 bases; nucleotides not matched to a gene: 13. CDR1 and CDR2 from the germline V gene are SGHTA and FQGNSA. CDR3 coding DNA: TGTGCCAGCAGCTTAGCACGAGGAGAGGGGGCGGTGAATGGCTACACCTTC. This translates into CASSLARGEGAVNGYTF.

The gene calls are TRBV7-2 and TRBJ2-1; D ambiguous. V was shortened by 1 base and J by 3 bases, with 7 bases between the two germline ends. There are 14 residues in the CDR3. Germline CDR1 SGHTA, CDR2 FQGNSA. This CDR3 reads CASSLGADYNEQFF. In nucleotides, the CDR3 is TGTGCCAGCAGCTTAGGGGCAGACTACAATGAGCAGTTCTTC.

The chain combines TRBV11-3 with TRBJ1-2, with D tentatively TRBD1 (5 bases). Germline lookup yields CDR1 SGHNT and CDR2 YENEEA. Between the trimmed V and J ends, which lost 4 bases and 3 bases, there was a span of 21 bases. The CDR3 extends over 17 amino acids. The CDR3, as DNA: TGTGCCAGCAGCTCACCCCGCCGCCGCTACAGGCACTATGGCTACACCTTC. It yields the protein CASSSPRRRYRHYGYTF.

This clone has a handful of counts. The chain employs TRBV7-9 and TRBJ1-2, with D unresolved. With 1 base removed from V and 7 bases from J, the gap between germline ends came to 4 bases. The CDR3 covers 11 residues. CDR1 is SEHNR and CDR2 is FQNEAQ in the germline V gene (reference sequence). The CDR3 region has the DNA TGTGCCAGCAGCTTAGGAGGTGGCTACACCTTC. Its translation: CASSLGGGYTF.

This chain's CDR3 is CAISADRGGQPQHF. The CDR3 DNA follows: TGTGCCATCAGCGCGGACAGGGGTGGTCAGCCCCAGCATTTT. The rearrangement joins TRBV10-3 to TRBJ1-5; TRBD1 agrees at 9 bases. J lost 6 bases, V lost 6 bases, and 6 bases had no gene match. This CDR3 is 14 amino acids long. Germline CDR1 reads ENHRY; CDR2 reads SYGVKD.

This rearrangement joins TRBV9 to TRBJ1-4; no clear D gene. The V gene's germline CDR1 is SGDLS and CDR2 YYNGEE. V lost 1 base and J 7 bases, leaving 8 bases between the germline ends. CDR3 length equals 13 residues. CDR3 coding DNA: TGTGCCAGCAGCGTAACCGAGGGTGAAAAACTGTTTTTT. This translates into CASSVTEGEKLFF.

This sequence joins TRBV5-1 and TRBJ2-1; TRBD2 matches at 8 bases. Germline-derived CDR1 and CDR2 are SGHRS and YFSETQ. Losses at the gene ends were 5 bases for V and 1 base for J; bases not matched to a gene: 5. The CDR3 runs to 15 residues. The CDR3: CASRSGTSSYNEQFF. The CDR3 nucleotides read TGCGCCAGCAGGTCCGGGACTAGTTCCTACAATGAGCAGTTCTTC.

The chain joins TRBV19 to TRBJ1-6; no clear D. CDR1 is LNHDA and CDR2 is SQIVND in the germline V gene (reference sequence). The CDR3 is 14 amino acids. Trimming removed 3 bases at V and 10 bases at J, with 13 bases between. The CDR3 bases are TGTGCCAGTAGTATCAGTGCCGGGTGGTCACCCCTCCACTTT. It translates to CASSISAGWSPLHF.

J is TRBJ2-1 and V is TRBV5-6, with D possibly matching TRBD2 (6 bases). Germline assignment: CDR1 SGHDT and CDR2 YYEEEE. The CDR3 runs to 12 residues. V lost 1 base and J 8 bases, leaving 7 bases between the germline ends. The CDR3 sequence is CASSLWGDEQFF. The CDR3 region has the DNA TGTGCCAGCAGCTTGTGGGGGGATGAGCAGTTCTTC.